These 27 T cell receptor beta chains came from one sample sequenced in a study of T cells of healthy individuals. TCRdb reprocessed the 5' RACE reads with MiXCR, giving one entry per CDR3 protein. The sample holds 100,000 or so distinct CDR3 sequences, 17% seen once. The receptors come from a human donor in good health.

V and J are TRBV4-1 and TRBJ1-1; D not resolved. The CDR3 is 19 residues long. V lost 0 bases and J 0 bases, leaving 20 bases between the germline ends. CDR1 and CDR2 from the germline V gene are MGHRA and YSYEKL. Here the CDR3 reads CASSQDPTPLSAMNTEAFF. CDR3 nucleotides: TGCGCCAGCAGCCAAGATCCGACTCCCCTAAGCGCGATGAACACTGAAGCTTTCTTT.

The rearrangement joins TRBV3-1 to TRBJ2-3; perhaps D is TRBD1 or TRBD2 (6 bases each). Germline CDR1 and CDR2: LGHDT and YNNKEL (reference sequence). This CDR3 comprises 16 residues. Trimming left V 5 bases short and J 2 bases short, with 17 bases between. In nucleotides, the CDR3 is TGTGCCAGCAGCTCTCGATGGGGGGCCTCCACAGATACGCAGTATTTT. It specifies CASSSRWGASTDTQYF.

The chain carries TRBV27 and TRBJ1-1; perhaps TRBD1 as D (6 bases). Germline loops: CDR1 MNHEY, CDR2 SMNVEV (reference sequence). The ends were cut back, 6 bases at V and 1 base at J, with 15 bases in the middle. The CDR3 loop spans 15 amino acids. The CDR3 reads CASSSPGHQNTEAFF. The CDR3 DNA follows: TGTGCCAGCAGCTCTCCGGGACACCAGAACACTGAAGCTTTCTTT.

The CDR3 bases are TGCGCCAGCAGCCAAGTAACGGCGCGAAATGAGCAGTTCTTC. Its protein is CASSQVTARNEQFF. This chain links TRBV4-1 with TRBJ2-1; D gene uncertain. V was clipped by 1 base and J by 7 bases, with 11 bases between them. Germline CDR1 reads MGHRA; CDR2 reads YSYEKL. CDR3 length equals 14 residues.

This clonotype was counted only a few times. For the CDR3, the DNA is TGTGCCAGCAGCCGGACAGGGGTTTACACCATATATTTT. It specifies CASSRTGVYTIYF. The V call is TRBV11-2, the J call TRBJ1-3; 9 bases match TRBD1. The J segment lost 8 bases and the V segment lost 5 bases, leaving 4 bases of the junction unmatched. Looked up from germline, CDR1 is SGHAT and CDR2 is FQNNGV. The CDR3 has 13 residues.

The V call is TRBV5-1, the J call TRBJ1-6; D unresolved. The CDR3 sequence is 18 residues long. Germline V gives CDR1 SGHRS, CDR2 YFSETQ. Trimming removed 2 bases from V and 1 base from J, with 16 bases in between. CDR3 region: CASSLTSFSSSYNSPLHF. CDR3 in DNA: TGCGCCAGCAGCTTAACCTCGTTTTCGAGTTCCTATAATTCACCCCTCCACTTT.

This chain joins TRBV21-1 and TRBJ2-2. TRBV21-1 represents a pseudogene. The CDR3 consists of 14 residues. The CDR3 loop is CASSKRWNTGELFF. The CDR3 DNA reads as TGTGCCAGCAGCAAACGGTGGAACACCGGGGAGCTGTTTTTT.

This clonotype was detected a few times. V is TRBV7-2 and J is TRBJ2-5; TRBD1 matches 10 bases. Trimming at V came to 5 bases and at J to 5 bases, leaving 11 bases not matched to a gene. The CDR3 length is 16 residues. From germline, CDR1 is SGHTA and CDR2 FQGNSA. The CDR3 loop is CASSPYGTGDGETQYF. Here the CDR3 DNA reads TGTGCCAGCAGCCCCTATGGGACAGGGGACGGGGAGACCCAGTACTTC.

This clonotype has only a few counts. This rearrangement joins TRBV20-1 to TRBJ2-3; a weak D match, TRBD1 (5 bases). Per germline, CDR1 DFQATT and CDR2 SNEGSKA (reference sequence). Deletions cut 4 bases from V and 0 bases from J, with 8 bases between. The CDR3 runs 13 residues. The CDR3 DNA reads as TGCAGTGCTAATACAGGTAGCACAGATACGCAGTATTTT. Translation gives CSANTGSTDTQYF.

The CDR3 DNA reads as TGTGCCAGCAGTTACCTGTGGGGGGTCAACTCCTATAATTCACCCCTCCACTTT. This codes for CASSYLWGVNSYNSPLHF. The rearrangement links TRBV6-5 to TRBJ1-6, with D possibly matching TRBD1 (5 bases). The CDR3 length is 18 residues. The germline CDR1 and CDR2 sequences are MNHEY and SVGAGI. V was trimmed by 2 bases and J by 0 bases, leaving 14 bases between them.

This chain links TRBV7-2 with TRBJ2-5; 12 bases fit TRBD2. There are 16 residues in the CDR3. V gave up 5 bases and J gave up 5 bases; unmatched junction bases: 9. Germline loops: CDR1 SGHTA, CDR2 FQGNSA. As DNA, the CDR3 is TGTGCCAGCAGCCTATATTCTAGCGGGAGGGAGGAGACCCAGTACTTC. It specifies CASSLYSSGREETQYF. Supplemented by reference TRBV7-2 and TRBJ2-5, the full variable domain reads GAGVSQSPSNKVTEKGKDVELRCDPISGHTALYWYRQSLGQGLEFLIYFQGNSAPDKSGLPSDRFSAERTGGSVSTLTIQRTQQEDSAVYLCASSLYSSGREETQYFGPGTRLLVL.

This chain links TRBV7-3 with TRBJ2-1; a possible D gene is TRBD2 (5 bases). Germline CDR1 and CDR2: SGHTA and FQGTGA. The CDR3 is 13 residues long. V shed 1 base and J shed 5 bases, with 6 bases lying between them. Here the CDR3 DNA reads TGTGCCAGCAGCTTAAACGGGGACAATGAGCAGTTCTTC. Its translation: CASSLNGDNEQFF.

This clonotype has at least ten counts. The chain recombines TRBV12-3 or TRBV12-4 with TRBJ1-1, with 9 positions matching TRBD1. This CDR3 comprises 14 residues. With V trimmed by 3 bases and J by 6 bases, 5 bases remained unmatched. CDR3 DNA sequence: TGTGCCAGCAGTTTGAGGGACAGGGTACCTGAAGCTTTCTTT. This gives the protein CASSLRDRVPEAFF.

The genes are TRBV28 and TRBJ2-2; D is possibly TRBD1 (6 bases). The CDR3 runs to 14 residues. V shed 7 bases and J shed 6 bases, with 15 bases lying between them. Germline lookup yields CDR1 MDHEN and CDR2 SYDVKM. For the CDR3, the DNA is TGTGCCAGCACGTCTACAGGGTACCCCGGGGAGCTGTTTTTT. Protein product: CASTSTGYPGELFF.

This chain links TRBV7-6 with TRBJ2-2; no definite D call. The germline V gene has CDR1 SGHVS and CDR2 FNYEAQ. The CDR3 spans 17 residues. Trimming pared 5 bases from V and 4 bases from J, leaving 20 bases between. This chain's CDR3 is CASSRPTVGMGTGELFF. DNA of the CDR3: TGTGCCAGCAGCCGCCCTACAGTTGGTATGGGCACCGGGGAGCTGTTTTTT.

The CDR3 DNA sequence: TGCAGTGCACCACCCGGACTAGCGGTTCTTGGGGGCTACAATGAGCAGTTCTTC. The encoded protein is CSAPPGLAVLGGYNEQFF. This chain uses TRBV20-1 with TRBJ2-1; TRBD2 agrees at 10 bases. J gave up 3 bases and V 6 bases, and 17 bases lay outside the gene matches. The length of the CDR3 is 18 residues. Looked up from germline, CDR1 is DFQATT and CDR2 is SNEGSKA (reference sequence).

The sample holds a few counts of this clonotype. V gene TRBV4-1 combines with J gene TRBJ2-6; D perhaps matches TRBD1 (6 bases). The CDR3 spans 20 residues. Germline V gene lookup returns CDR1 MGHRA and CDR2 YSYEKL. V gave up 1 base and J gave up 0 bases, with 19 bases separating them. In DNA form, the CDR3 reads TGCGCCAGCAGCCAAGGTCCCAGGGGCGACGGTTTCTCTGGGGCCAACGTCCTGACTTTC. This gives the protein CASSQGPRGDGFSGANVLTF.

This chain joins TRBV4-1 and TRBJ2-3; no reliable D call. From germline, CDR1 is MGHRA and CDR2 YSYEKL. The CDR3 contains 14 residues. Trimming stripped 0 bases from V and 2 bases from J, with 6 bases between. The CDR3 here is CASSQEANTDTQYF. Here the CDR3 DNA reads TGCGCCAGCAGCCAAGAGGCTAACACAGATACGCAGTATTTT.

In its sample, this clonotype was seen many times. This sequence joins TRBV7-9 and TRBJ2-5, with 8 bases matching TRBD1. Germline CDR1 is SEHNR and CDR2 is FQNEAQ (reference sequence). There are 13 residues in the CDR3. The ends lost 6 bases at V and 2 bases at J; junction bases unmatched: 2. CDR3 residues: CASRDRVQETQYF. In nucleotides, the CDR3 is TGTGCCAGCAGGGACAGGGTACAAGAGACCCAGTACTTC.

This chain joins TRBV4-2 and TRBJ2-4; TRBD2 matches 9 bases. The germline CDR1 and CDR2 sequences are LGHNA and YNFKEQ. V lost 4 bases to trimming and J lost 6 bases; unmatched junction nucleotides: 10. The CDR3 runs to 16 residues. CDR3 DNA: TGTGCCAGCAGCCGGCCAGCGGGGGGCGGGGGAAACATTCAGTACTTC. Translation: CASSRPAGGGGNIQYF.

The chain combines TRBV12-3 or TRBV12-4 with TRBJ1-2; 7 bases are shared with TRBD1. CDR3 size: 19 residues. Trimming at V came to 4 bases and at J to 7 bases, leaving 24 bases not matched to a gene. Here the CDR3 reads CASSSLQTGPIPGLGGYTF. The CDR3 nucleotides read TGTGCCAGCAGTTCACTCCAGACAGGGCCCATTCCTGGTCTGGGTGGCTACACCTTC.

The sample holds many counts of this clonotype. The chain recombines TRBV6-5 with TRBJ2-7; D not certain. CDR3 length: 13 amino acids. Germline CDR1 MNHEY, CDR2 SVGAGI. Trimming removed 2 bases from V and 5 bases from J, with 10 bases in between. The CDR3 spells CASSYGQKNEQYF. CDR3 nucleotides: TGTGCCAGCAGTTACGGTCAGAAGAACGAGCAGTACTTC.

The CDR3 spells CATSRDLETGVRNEQFF. The CDR3 DNA reads as TGTGCCACCAGCAGAGATCTGGAGACAGGGGTGAGGAATGAGCAGTTCTTC. This rearrangement joins TRBV15 to TRBJ2-1; TRBD1 matches 8 bases. The V gene's germline CDR1 is LNHNV and CDR2 YYDKDF (reference sequence). The V and J ends lost 0 bases and 7 bases, in that order; junction bases with no gene match: 11. The length of the CDR3 is 17 residues.

The CDR3 spells CASSPQVVVQGEQFF. CDR3 in DNA: TGCGCCAGCAGCCCCCAGGTGGTCGTACAGGGGGAGCAGTTCTTC. The chain is built from TRBV4-3 and TRBJ2-1; 7 bases fit TRBD1. J lost 10 bases, V lost 4 bases, and 13 bases had no gene match. The CDR3 loop spans 15 amino acids. CDR1 LGHNA and CDR2 YSLEER come from the germline V gene.

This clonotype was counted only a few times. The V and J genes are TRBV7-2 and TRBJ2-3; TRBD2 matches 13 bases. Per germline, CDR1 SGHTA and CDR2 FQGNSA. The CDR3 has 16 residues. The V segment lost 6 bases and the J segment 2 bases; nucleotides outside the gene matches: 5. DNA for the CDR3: TGTGCCAGCAGAAGGACTAGCGGGGGTATCACAGATACGCAGTATTTT. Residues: CASRRTSGGITDTQYF.

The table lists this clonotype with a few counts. Here the CDR3 DNA reads TGTGCCAGCAGTTCGCTTGGGACAGGGTGGACTCACGTGGTTCCGGAGACCCAGTACTTC. Amino acids: CASSSLGTGWTHVVPETQYF. This sequence joins TRBV28 and TRBJ2-5, with TRBD1 matching over 9 bases. V dropped 4 bases and J dropped 5; count of bases not matched to a gene: 23. The CDR3 sequence is 20 residues long. Germline CDR1 is MDHEN and CDR2 is SYDVKM.

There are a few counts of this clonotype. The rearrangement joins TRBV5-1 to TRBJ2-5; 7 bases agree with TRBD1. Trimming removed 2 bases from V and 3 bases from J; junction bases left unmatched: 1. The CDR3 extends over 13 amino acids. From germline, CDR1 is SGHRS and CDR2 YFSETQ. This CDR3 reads CASSLQGKETQYF. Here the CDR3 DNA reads TGCGCCAGCAGCTTACAGGGGAAAGAGACCCAGTACTTC. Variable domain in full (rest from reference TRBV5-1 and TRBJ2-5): KAGVTQTPRYLIKTRGQQVTLSCSPISGHRSVSWYQQTPGQGLQFLFEYFSETQRNKGNFPGRFSGRQFSNSRSEMNVSTLELGDSALYLCASSLQGKETQYFGPGTRLLVL.